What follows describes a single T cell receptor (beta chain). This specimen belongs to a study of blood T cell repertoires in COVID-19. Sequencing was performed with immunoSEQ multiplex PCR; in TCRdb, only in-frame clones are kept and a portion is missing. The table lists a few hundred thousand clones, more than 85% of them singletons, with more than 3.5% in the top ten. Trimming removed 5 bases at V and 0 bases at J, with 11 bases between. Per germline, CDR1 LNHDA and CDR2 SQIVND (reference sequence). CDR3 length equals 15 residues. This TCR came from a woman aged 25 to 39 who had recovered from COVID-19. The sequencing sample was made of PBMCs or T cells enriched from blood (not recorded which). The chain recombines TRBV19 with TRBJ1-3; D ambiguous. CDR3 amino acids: CASSPRPTSGNTIYF. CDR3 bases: TGTGCCAGTAGTCCGAGGCCTACCTCTGGAAACACCATATATTTT.